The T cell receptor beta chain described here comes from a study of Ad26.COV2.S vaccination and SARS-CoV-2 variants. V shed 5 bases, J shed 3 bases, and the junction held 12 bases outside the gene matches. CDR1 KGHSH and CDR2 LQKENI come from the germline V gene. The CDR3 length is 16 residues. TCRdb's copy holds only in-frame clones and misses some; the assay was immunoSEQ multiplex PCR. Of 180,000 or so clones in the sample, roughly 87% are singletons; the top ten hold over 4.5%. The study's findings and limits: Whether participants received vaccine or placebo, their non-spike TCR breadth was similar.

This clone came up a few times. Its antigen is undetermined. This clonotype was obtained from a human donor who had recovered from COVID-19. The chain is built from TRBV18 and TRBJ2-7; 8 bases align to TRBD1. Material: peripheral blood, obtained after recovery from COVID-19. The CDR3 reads CASSANRGSKGYEQYF. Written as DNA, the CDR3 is TGTGCCAGCTCAGCAAACAGGGGGAGTAAGGGCTACGAGCAGTACTTC.